The following is a T cell receptor (beta chain) sequence with its context. Its antigen remains unidentified. Assay used: immunoSEQ multiplex PCR; TCRdb lists only in-frame clones, some missing. Seen here are approximately 480,000 clones, 70% to 90% observed once, and the top ten hold 9.5% to 15%. Trimming shortened V by 4 bases and J by 2 bases, and 9 bases separated the two germline ends. Looked up from germline, CDR1 is MNHEY and CDR2 is SVGEGT. The CDR3 consists of 13 residues. Regarding treatment: some 19 received Ad26.COV2.S at low or high dose, single or two shots; 5 received placebo; per-sample allocation not given. Collection of the samples took place on day 63 after the first injection of vaccine or placebo. This specimen comes from a study of Ad26.COV2.S vaccination and SARS-CoV-2 variants. Notes on the study in general: Similar non-spike TCR breadth was seen in vaccine and placebo recipients. Responses of spike-specific T cells (both CD8+ and CD4+) reportedly showed substantial breadth after vaccination.

The sequence derives from a person aged 18 to 59 who received the Ad26.COV2.S COVID-19 vaccine or a placebo. The V gene is TRBV6-2 or TRBV6-3, the J gene TRBJ2-7; possibly TRBD1 for D (5 bases). Here the sequenced sample was peripheral blood, taken in a trial of Ad26.COV2.S vaccine versus placebo. CDR3 amino acids: CASSSLGAYEQYF. The CDR3 DNA reads TGTGCCAGCAGTTCCCTAGGGGCCTACGAGCAGTACTTC.